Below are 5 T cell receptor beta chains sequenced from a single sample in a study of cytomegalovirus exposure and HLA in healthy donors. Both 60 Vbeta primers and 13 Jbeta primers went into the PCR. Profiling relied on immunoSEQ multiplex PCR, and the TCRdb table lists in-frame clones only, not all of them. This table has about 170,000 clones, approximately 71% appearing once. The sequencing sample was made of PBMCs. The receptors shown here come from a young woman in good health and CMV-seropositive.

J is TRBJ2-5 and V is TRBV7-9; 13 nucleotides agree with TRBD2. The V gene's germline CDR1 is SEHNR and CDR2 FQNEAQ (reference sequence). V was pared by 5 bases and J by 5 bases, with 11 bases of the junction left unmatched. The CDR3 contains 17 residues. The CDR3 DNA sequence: TGTGCCAGCAGCCGCCAGATGACTAGCGGGGGGCTCGAGACCCAGTACTTC. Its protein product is CASSRQMTSGGLETQYF.

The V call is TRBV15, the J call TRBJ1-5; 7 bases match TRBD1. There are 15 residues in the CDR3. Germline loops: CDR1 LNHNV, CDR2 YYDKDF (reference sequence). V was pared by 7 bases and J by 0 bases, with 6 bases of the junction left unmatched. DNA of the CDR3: TGTGCCACCACACGGGACAGCCATAGCAATCAGCCCCAGCATTTT. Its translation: CATTRDSHSNQPQHF. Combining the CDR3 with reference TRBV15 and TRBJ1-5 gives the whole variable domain DAMVIQNPRYQVTQFGKPVTLSCSQTLNHNVMYWYQQKSSQAPKLLFHYYDKDFNNEADTPDNFQSRRPNTSFCFLDIRSPGLGDTAMYLCATTRDSHSNQPQHFGDGTRLSIL.

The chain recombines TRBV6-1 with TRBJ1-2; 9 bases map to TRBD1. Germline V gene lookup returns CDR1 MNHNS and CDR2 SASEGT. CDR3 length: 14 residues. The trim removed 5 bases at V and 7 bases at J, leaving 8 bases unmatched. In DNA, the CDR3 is TGTGCCAGCAGTTCTACCGGGACAGGGCTTGGCTACACCTTC. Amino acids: CASSSTGTGLGYTF.

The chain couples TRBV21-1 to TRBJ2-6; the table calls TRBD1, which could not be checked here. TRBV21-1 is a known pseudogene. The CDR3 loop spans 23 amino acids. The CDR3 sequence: CASSKVKESRGQGSFSGANVLTF. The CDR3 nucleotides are TGTGCCAGCAGCAAAGTTAAGGAGAGTAGAGGACAGGGATCCTTCTCTGGGGCCAACGTCCTGACTTTC.

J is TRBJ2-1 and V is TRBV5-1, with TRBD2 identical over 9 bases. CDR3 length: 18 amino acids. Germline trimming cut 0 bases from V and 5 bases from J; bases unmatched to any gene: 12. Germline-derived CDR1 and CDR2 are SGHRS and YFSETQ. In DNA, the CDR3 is TGCGCCAGCAGCTTGGCAACTTGGCGGGGGGGCCACCACAATGAGCAGTTCTTC. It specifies CASSLATWRGGHHNEQFF. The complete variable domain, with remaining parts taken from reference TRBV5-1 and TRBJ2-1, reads KAGVTQTPRYLIKTRGQQVTLSCSPISGHRSVSWYQQTPGQGLQFLFEYFSETQRNKGNFPGRFSGRQFSNSRSEMNVSTLELGDSALYLCASSLATWRGGHHNEQFFGPGTRLTVL.